This TCR beta chain was recorded in a study of blood T cell repertoires in COVID-19 (dated by TCRdb to 2018 to 2020). About the full investigation: Samples from collaborators originated in the United States, Italy and Spain and spanned both the acute and convalescent phases of COVID-19. Where available, HLA class I and class II types were taken from metadata supplied by the sample provider and were not determined by assay-based typing. Samples were obtained from the ongoing ImmuneRACE study (first 160 participants) and from 1,200 or so subjects provided by 6 global collaborators. The repertoires were released in a freely available public database intended as a resource for research on the immune response to SARS-CoV-2. The prospective study material was composed of cDNA or gDNA derived from T cells, B-cell-depleted T cells, or PBMCs. A de-identified subject ID, COVID-19 status, age in years and sex were almost always included in the sample metadata. Deeply sampled blood TCRbeta repertoires from subjects exposed to, actively infected with, or recovered from COVID-19 were included in the dataset.

Participants in the prospective study were aged about 18 to 95 years, lived in 24 United States geographic areas, and enrolled through a virtual design. To assign participants to cohorts, the prospective study relied on clinical history that participants themselves reported in a screening survey and a study questionnaire. Mobile phlebotomists in the prospective study collected whole blood, serum and a nasopharyngeal or oropharyngeal swab from every participant. Prospective study participants could optionally give additional blood draws and questionnaires over a roughly two-month period. Prospective study blood samples were shipped either frozen or at room temperature before DNA extraction. Concerning this clone: The clone's antigen remains unknown. No much larger clonotype is one base removed from it; base qualities were not supplied.

Reading from cysteine to phenylalanine, the CDR3 counts 14 amino acids. Only the CDR3 portion is preserved as DNA: 42 bases, with reading frame beginning at the first base. The germline V gene supplies CDR1 SGHRS and CDR2 YFSETQ. V is clipped by 3 bases and J by 0 bases, and the sequence between their germline boundaries is 9 bases long. Points the paper makes about the study in general: The amount of clinical and demographic metadata varied by source and participant and was provided uncurated.

TCRbeta CDR3 regions were amplified from genomic DNA by means of the immunoSEQ Assay, a bias-controlled multiplex PCR. On the study's bioinformatics: The number of nucleated cells in each sample was estimated from the amplification of reference gene primers within the assay. To quantify the absolute abundance of each unique TCRbeta CDR3 rearrangement, sequence reads were collapsed and filtered. For each sample, productive Simpson clonality was calculated as the square root of Simpson's diversity index over productive rearrangements. As stored in TCRdb, this immuneACCESS dataset retains in-frame rearrangements with V and J assigned. A fraction of the clones does not appear; measured against another copy, unresolved V genes explain less than half of the discrepancy, and the remainder lacks a known reason. V and J calls and clone size are given by that table; D and trimming were obtained from the DNA. Present in this sample are 250,000 or so clones, 85% to 90% of which were seen just once. The leading ten clones occupy 4.1% of the sample.

This clonotype was obtained from a woman aged 30 to 39 with acute COVID-19. The sample comprised PBMCs or T cells enriched from blood (not recorded which). The sequence is built from TRBV5-1 and TRBJ1-2; a tentative D call is TRBD1 (5 bases match). The DNA sequence is as follows: TGCGCCAGCAGCTCGATGACAGCTAACTATGGCTACACCTTC. Its protein reads: CASSSMTANYGYTF.